This record covers a single T cell receptor (beta chain). The antigen remains unidentified. Germline values: CDR1 SEHNR, CDR2 FQNEAQ (reference sequence). Trimming removed 5 bases at V and 15 bases at J, with 11 bases between. The CDR3 has 11 amino acids. Methods described previously were used for bulk TCR libraries, and listed TCR primers were applied. Using its own MiXCR run on the PCR reads, TCRdb lists one record per CDR3 protein. Among about 68,000 distinct CDR3 sequences listed, roughly 18% were seen once. This specimen belongs to a study of molecular identifiers for immune sequencing clone quantification. Overall study: Five aliquots were made in replicates from the RNA of about 19,000 or 110,000 naive CD8 cells, and four were sequenced. Findings of the study overall: Identical barcode-sharing TCR molecules could lead to underestimated sizes for highly expanded clones.

What was sequenced was naive CD8+ T cells from blood, with Jurkat cell RNA spiked in. Subset: FACS-sorted CD8+CD4-CCR7+CD45RA+ naive T cells. This TCR derives from a human donor in good health. Some libraries in this study had Jurkat cell RNA spiked in. V gene TRBV7-9 combines with J gene TRBJ1-6, with D possibly being TRBD1 (5 bases). The CDR3 sequence is CASSHDSDLHF. CDR3 nucleotide sequence: TGTGCCAGCAGCCACGACAGTGACCTCCACTTT.